One and the same sample provided the 12 T cell receptor beta chains below, sequenced in a study of graft-versus-host responses after intestinal transplantation. Only in-frame clones appear in the TCRdb table, and some are missing; sequencing was by immunoSEQ multiplex PCR. The sample holds about 37,000 clones, roughly nine tenths seen once. Processed graft tissue released its intraepithelial and lamina propria lymphocytes. Source: ileum tissue, taken approximately 200 days after intestinal transplant. The receptors come from a human patient who received an intestinal transplant, so some T cells may come from the graft donor.

A few counts support this clone. The gene calls are TRBV6-1 and TRBJ1-1; D gene ambiguous. The CDR3 length is 15 residues. The V and J ends lost 6 bases and 0 bases respectively, with 14 bases between them. CDR1 and CDR2 (germline): MNHNS, SASEGT. In DNA form, the CDR3 reads TGTGCCAGCAGGGAGATGTTTGCCATGAACACTGAAGCTTTCTTT. Its protein is CASREMFAMNTEAFF.

The chain couples TRBV7-9 to TRBJ1-2, with D perhaps TRBD1 (6 bases). V was cut by 1 base and J by 6 bases, with 9 bases left in between. The CDR3 is made up of 13 amino acids. Germline CDR1 SEHNR, CDR2 FQNEAQ (reference sequence). CDR3 DNA: TGTGCCAGCAGCTTAGGCCAGGGGAATGGCTACACCTTC. Translation gives CASSLGQGNGYTF.

About this clone itself: At the DNA level, this CDR3 is encoded by other sequences in the same sample as well. The chain couples TRBV27 to TRBJ1-1; D is possibly TRBD1 (5 bases). The CDR3 runs to 12 residues. V was trimmed by 5 bases and J by 5 bases, leaving 9 bases between them. Germline values: CDR1 MNHEY, CDR2 SMNVEV (reference sequence). Written as DNA, the CDR3 is TGTGCCAGCAGTACCGGGGCAACTGAAGCTTTCTTT. As protein: CASSTGATEAFF.

The chain uses TRBV6-1 and TRBJ2-7; unclear D gene. Trimming pared 5 bases from V and 0 bases from J, leaving 11 bases between. CDR3 length: 14 residues. Germline V CDR1 and CDR2: MNHNS, SASEGT. CDR3 DNA: TGTGCCAGCAGTCCAGAGGAGAGCTCCTACGAGCAGTACTTC. This gives the protein CASSPEESSYEQYF.

J is TRBJ2-3 and V is TRBV2; D uncertain. The germline V and J ends were trimmed by 4 bases and 3 bases, with 5 bases remaining between them. The CDR3 is 12 amino acids. Germline values: CDR1 SNHLY, CDR2 FYNNEI. The CDR3 sequence: CASSVGTDTQYF. In DNA, the CDR3 is TGTGCCAGCAGTGTTGGGACAGATACGCAGTATTTT.

The chain is built from TRBV28 and TRBJ1-2; D is possibly TRBD1 (5 bases). This CDR3 contains 15 residues. The V and J ends lost 3 bases and 2 bases respectively, with 13 bases between them. Germline CDR1 reads MDHEN; CDR2 reads SYDVKM. The DNA for the CDR3 is TGTGCCAGCAGTTTGGGGCAGTGGACAAACTATGGCTACACCTTC. Translating it yields CASSLGQWTNYGYTF.

This clone was seen a single time. V and J are TRBV7-2 and TRBJ2-2, with D maybe TRBD2 (6 bases). The CDR3 is 14 residues long. Germline assignment: CDR1 SGHTA and CDR2 FQGNSA. The V end lost 5 bases, the J end lost 1 base, and 8 bases lay between the germline ends. CDR3 residues: CASSRDLNTGELFF. The CDR3 nucleotides are TGTGCCAGCAGCAGGGACTTGAACACCGGGGAGCTGTTTTTT.

DNA for the CDR3: TGTGCCAGCAGCATCCGACTATCCTTGGCGGATACGCAGTATTTT. Its protein is CASSIRLSLADTQYF. This chain connects TRBV7-8 to TRBJ2-3; D may be TRBD2 (5 bases). The length of the CDR3 is 15 residues. V was cut by 5 bases and J by 6 bases, with 18 bases left in between. Germline loops: CDR1 SGHVS, CDR2 FQNEAQ.

This chain's CDR3 is CASNLRQVNQPQHF. CDR3 bases: TGTGCCAGCAACTTACGACAGGTCAATCAGCCCCAGCATTTT. The V gene is TRBV28, the J gene TRBJ1-5; D perhaps matches TRBD1 (6 bases). The V gene lost 7 bases and the J gene lost 3 bases, with 13 bases spanning the gap. The CDR3 loop spans 14 amino acids. The germline gives CDR1 MDHEN, CDR2 SYDVKM.

The CDR3 sequence: CASSPTGVGGPYEQYF. The CDR3 DNA sequence: TGCGCCAGCAGCCCCACGGGCGTGGGGGGCCCGTACGAGCAGTACTTC. The rearrangement joins TRBV5-1 to TRBJ2-7, with D perhaps given as TRBD1 or TRBD2 (6 bases each). Trimming cost V 4 bases and J 4 bases, with 21 bases left between them. The CDR3 totals 16 residues. CDR1 and CDR2 from the germline V gene are SGHRS and YFSETQ.

The rearrangement joins TRBV19 to TRBJ2-7; weak D call: TRBD2 (5 bases). CDR1 LNHDA and CDR2 SQIVND come from the germline V gene (reference sequence). The CDR3 spans 14 residues. V lost 7 bases and J lost 2, with 15 bases in between. The CDR3 protein is CASTPGGSTYEQYF. CDR3 sequence (DNA): TGTGCCAGTACCCCCGGCGGGTCAACCTACGAGCAGTACTTC.

The V call is TRBV19, the J call TRBJ1-5, with D uncertain. The CDR3 is 12 amino acids. V lost 3 bases, J lost 6 bases, and 6 bases lay in between. The germline V gene encodes CDR1 LNHDA and CDR2 SQIVND (reference sequence). CDR3 in DNA: TGTGCCAGTAGTATCCCAGGTCAGCCCCAGCATTTT. Amino acids: CASSIPGQPQHF.